This TCR beta chain was identified in a study of T cell responses to AZD1222 COVID-19 vaccine. Across the study: Analyses pooled second doses at about 4 or about 12 weeks. Notes on the study in general: Reportedly, close to half of spike-specific TCRs are directed against unmutated variant regions. White British ancestry dominated among donors, who included more females, and clonal diversity was possibly underestimated. Across the whole spike, CD4 TCRs peaked at regions 160-218 and 743-854.

Sequenced by immunoSEQ multiplex PCR; TCRdb stores in-frame clones only, minus some. There are over 85,000 clones in the sample; more than 90% occur only once, and approximately 11% lies in the top ten. Trimming at V came to 5 bases and at J to 9 bases, leaving 9 bases not matched to a gene. Per germline, CDR1 LNHDA and CDR2 SQIVND (reference sequence). The CDR3 is 16 residues long. This clone appeared once. Its matching antigen is unknown. Sequenced here: peripheral blood, sampled on day 0 of AZD1222 vaccination. V usage is TRBV19 and J usage is TRBJ2-1; TRBD2 aligns across 14 bases. This TCR was sampled from an adult in good health. The CDR3, as DNA: TGTGCCAGTAGTGTTCGGGGGACTAGCGGGAGAGTTGAGCAGTTCTTC. Translation: CASSVRGTSGRVEQFF.